The 30 T cell receptor beta chains below were found in one sample sequenced in a study of cytomegalovirus exposure and HLA in healthy donors (dated 2017 in TCRdb). Preparation of the library involved the immunoSEQ multiplex PCR assay. For the multiplex PCR, a mixture combining 60 forward primers for TCR Vbeta segments and 13 reverse primers for TCR Jbeta segments was used. Here the immuneACCESS table is served through TCRdb, limited to in-frame sequences with V and J called. Missing clones are a known gap in these copies; in checked studies unresolved V genes cover under half, and the rest lacks a known reason. In this sample the table shows about 130,000 clones, 80% of which occur a single time. 1% of the sample is taken by the ten largest. The sequencing input was PBMCs. The receptors were sampled from a middle-aged man in good health and CMV-seronegative.

The gene calls are TRBV5-4 and TRBJ2-3; 8 nucleotides align to TRBD1. J gave up 2 bases and V 5 bases, and 4 bases lay outside the gene matches. From germline, CDR1 is SGHNT and CDR2 YYREEE (reference sequence). The CDR3 consists of 14 residues. CDR3 sequence (DNA): TGTGCCAGCAGTCCCCAGGGGGCCACAGATACGCAGTATTTT. This translates into CASSPQGATDTQYF.

V usage is TRBV2 and J usage is TRBJ1-5; D call uncertain. The germline V and J ends were trimmed by 4 bases and 2 bases, with 12 bases remaining between them. CDR1 and CDR2 from the germline V gene are SNHLY and FYNNEI. The CDR3 totals 15 residues. This CDR3 is CASSAGPGGNQPQHF. CDR3 bases: TGTGCCAGCAGTGCAGGCCCCGGGGGCAATCAGCCCCAGCATTTT.

This sequence joins TRBV5-1 and TRBJ2-1; 13 positions agree with TRBD2. Germline values: CDR1 SGHRS, CDR2 YFSETQ. This CDR3 is built from 14 residues. Trimming removed 4 bases from V and 12 bases from J; junction bases left unmatched: 7. CDR3 nucleotides: TGCGCCAGCAGCCTCGGACTAGCGGGAGTGACGCAGTTCTTC. Its protein is CASSLGLAGVTQFF.

The V gene is TRBV7-9, the J gene TRBJ1-1; TRBD1 might be the D (5 bases). V was clipped by 4 bases and J by 6 bases, with 15 bases between them. This CDR3 spans 14 amino acids. CDR1 is SEHNR, CDR2 FQNEAQ, per germline (reference sequence). CDR3 nucleotides: TGTGCCAGCAGCTCCGGGGGACTGGGCTCTGAAGCTTTCTTT. This codes for CASSSGGLGSEAFF.

The gene calls are TRBV6-5 and TRBJ1-3; D gene ambiguous. The CDR3 has 11 residues. V was trimmed by 8 bases and J by 3 bases, leaving 5 bases between them. The germline V gene has CDR1 MNHEY and CDR2 SVGAGI. The CDR3 loop reads CASEGGNTIYF. The CDR3 DNA sequence: TGTGCCAGCGAGGGTGGAAACACCATATATTTT.

V gene TRBV10-3 combines with J gene TRBJ1-1, with D perhaps TRBD1 (5 bases). Per the germline V gene, CDR1 is ENHRY and CDR2 is SYGVKD. The V and J ends lost 2 bases and 4 bases respectively, with 14 bases between them. The CDR3 runs 15 residues. This CDR3 is CAISENQGRSTEAFF. CDR3 DNA sequence: TGTGCCATCAGTGAGAATCAGGGTAGGAGCACTGAAGCTTTCTTT.

The chain joins TRBV28 to TRBJ1-5; D call uncertain. Germline V gives CDR1 MDHEN, CDR2 SYDVKM. The V end lost 8 bases, the J end lost 0 bases, and 5 bases lay between the germline ends. This CDR3 spans 12 amino acids. CDR3: CASRDSNQPQHF. The CDR3 nucleotides read TGTGCCAGCCGCGATAGCAATCAGCCCCAGCATTTT.

The chain couples TRBV5-6 to TRBJ1-5; D unclear. Germline V gives CDR1 SGHDT, CDR2 YYEEEE. Trimming left V 0 bases short and J 3 bases short, with 7 bases between. The CDR3 has 14 residues. CDR3 nucleotides: TGTGCCAGCAGCTTGGGGCAGGCCAATCAGCCCCAGCATTTT. This gives the protein CASSLGQANQPQHF. The full variable domain, in which reference TRBV5-6 and TRBJ1-5 provide the parts outside the CDR3, is DAGVTQSPTHLIKTRGQQVTLRCSPKSGHDTVSWYQQALGQGPQFIFQYYEEEERQRGNFPDRFSGHQFPNYSSELNVNALLLGDSALYLCASSLGQANQPQHFGDGTRLSIL.

The rearrangement joins TRBV19 to TRBJ1-5; D unclear. V was shortened by 0 bases and J by 0 bases, with 6 bases between the two germline ends. CDR3 size: 15 residues. CDR1 and CDR2 (germline): LNHDA, SQIVND (reference sequence). The CDR3 DNA reads as TGTGCCAGTAGTATAGACCGTTCTAGCAATCAGCCCCAGCATTTT. Residues: CASSIDRSSNQPQHF.

The CDR3 bases are TGTGCCAGCAGTTTCACAGCGACAGGGTCCGATGGCTACACCTTC. As protein: CASSFTATGSDGYTF. The chain combines TRBV27 with TRBJ1-2; 7 nucleotides match TRBD1. CDR3 length: 15 amino acids. With V trimmed by 3 bases and J by 6 bases, 10 bases remained unmatched. Germline loops: CDR1 MNHEY, CDR2 SMNVEV (reference sequence).

The J gene is TRBJ1-1, the V gene TRBV28, with no clear D. There are 14 residues in the CDR3. The germline CDR1 and CDR2 sequences are MDHEN and SYDVKM. V was clipped by 3 bases and J by 5 bases, with 13 bases between them. The CDR3 is CASSLQWAGTEAFF. CDR3 nucleotide sequence: TGTGCCAGCAGTTTGCAGTGGGCTGGAACTGAAGCTTTCTTT.

V and J are TRBV5-4 and TRBJ1-2; 8 bases map to TRBD1. Trimming removed 5 bases from V and 2 bases from J; junction bases left unmatched: 5. The germline V gene has CDR1 SGHNT and CDR2 YYREEE (reference sequence). The CDR3 sequence is 14 residues long. The CDR3 protein is CASSRGQGNYGYTF. CDR3 DNA: TGTGCCAGCAGTCGCGGACAGGGCAACTATGGCTACACCTTC.

The V gene is TRBV19, the J gene TRBJ1-2; 8 nucleotides match TRBD1. V dropped 6 bases and J dropped 8; count of bases not matched to a gene: 5. The CDR3 contains 12 residues. Germline CDR1 reads LNHDA; CDR2 reads SQIVND (reference sequence). CDR3: CASSSGGWGYTF. CDR3 sequence (DNA): TGTGCCAGTAGCTCAGGGGGCTGGGGCTACACCTTC.

The rearrangement uses TRBV7-9 and TRBJ1-1, with a possible D match to TRBD1 (6 bases). V lost 5 bases to trimming and J lost 4 bases, with 11 bases between them. This CDR3 contains 13 residues. Looked up from germline, CDR1 is SEHNR and CDR2 is FQNEAQ (reference sequence). In DNA, the CDR3 is TGTGCCAGCAGCCCGGGGGGGCCCACTGAAGCTTTCTTT. Encoded protein: CASSPGGPTEAFF.

This chain links TRBV15 with TRBJ2-3, with 9 positions matching TRBD2. V was clipped by 5 bases and J by 0 bases; unmatched bases: 6. CDR3 length equals 16 residues. Germline lookup yields CDR1 LNHNV and CDR2 YYDKDF (reference sequence). CDR3 sequence: CATSSGLAGSTDTQYF. The CDR3 DNA reads TGTGCCACCAGCTCTGGGCTAGCGGGGAGCACAGATACGCAGTATTTT.

Concerning this clone itself: Within the sample, other DNA sequences also encode this same CDR3. The gene calls are TRBV30 and TRBJ1-5; 8 positions match TRBD1. Germline V CDR1 and CDR2: GTSNPN, SVGIG (reference sequence). V trimming: 0 bases; J trimming: 7 bases; junction bases outside the gene matches: 2. The CDR3 has 13 amino acids. CDR3 in amino acids: CAWSVQGDQPQHF. The CDR3 nucleotides are TGTGCCTGGAGTGTACAGGGGGACCAGCCCCAGCATTTT.

This chain uses TRBV28 with TRBJ1-1; no reliable D call. The ends were cut back, 6 bases at V and 0 bases at J, with 8 bases in the middle. CDR1 is MDHEN, CDR2 SYDVKM, per germline. This CDR3 contains 13 residues. CDR3: CASRALMNTEAFF. In DNA, the CDR3 is TGTGCCAGCAGAGCCCTAATGAACACTGAAGCTTTCTTT.

The chain combines TRBV11-2 with TRBJ2-7, with D perhaps matching TRBD2 (5 bases). The germline V and J ends were trimmed by 1 base and 6 bases, with 16 bases remaining between them. This CDR3 comprises 15 residues. Germline V gene data show CDR1 as SGHAT and CDR2 as FQNNGV. DNA of the CDR3: TGTGCCAGCAGCTTAGCGGCGGAAGGAGGAAGCGAGCAGTACTTC. The encoded protein is CASSLAAEGGSEQYF.

The V gene is TRBV2, the J gene TRBJ1-6; 10 bases align to TRBD1. J was trimmed by 10 bases and V by 1 base; bases with no gene match: 7. CDR1 is SNHLY and CDR2 is FYNNEI in the germline V gene. This CDR3 is 16 amino acids long. The CDR3 nucleotides read TGTGCCAGCAGTGAAGGGAGGACAGGGGGTGGATCACCCCTCCACTTT. Its translation is CASSEGRTGGGSPLHF.

The rearrangement uses TRBV6-1 and TRBJ1-5; a possible D gene is TRBD1 (6 bases). The CDR3 sequence is 14 residues long. V lost 7 bases to trimming and J lost 9 bases, with 19 bases between them. Per germline, CDR1 MNHNS and CDR2 SASEGT. CDR3 sequence: CASTEAPLQGPQHF. CDR3 in DNA: TGTGCCAGCACCGAAGCCCCCTTACAGGGGCCCCAGCATTTT.

This chain links TRBV2 with TRBJ2-7; 9 positions match TRBD1. The CDR3 is 15 amino acids. Trimming removed 6 bases from V and 5 bases from J; junction bases left unmatched: 11. Germline V gives CDR1 SNHLY, CDR2 FYNNEI. DNA for the CDR3: TGTGCCAGCAGAACAAATCTGGACAGGGGAGACGAGCAGTACTTC. It is translated as CASRTNLDRGDEQYF.

The J gene is TRBJ2-2, the V gene TRBV5-1; D unresolved. CDR1 SGHRS and CDR2 YFSETQ come from the germline V gene. This CDR3 region has 15 residues. V lost 0 bases and J lost 1, with 7 bases in between. CDR3: CASSLGPGNTGELFF. DNA of the CDR3: TGCGCCAGCAGCTTGGGTCCAGGGAACACCGGGGAGCTGTTTTTT.

This chain uses TRBV5-4 with TRBJ1-1, with D possibly TRBD1 on 6 matching bases. The ends were cut back, 6 bases at V and 5 bases at J, with 17 bases in the middle. The CDR3 loop spans 14 amino acids. Germline CDR1 and CDR2: SGHNT and YYREEE (reference sequence). This chain's CDR3 is CASNKQGVRTEAFF. The CDR3 DNA sequence: TGTGCCAGCAACAAACAGGGTGTACGGACTGAAGCTTTCTTT.

This chain joins TRBV2 and TRBJ2-3; 9 bases fit TRBD2. Germline CDR1 and CDR2: SNHLY and FYNNEI. J was trimmed by 4 bases and V by 6 bases; bases with no gene match: 8. The CDR3 is 15 residues long. The DNA of the CDR3 is TGTGCCAGCAGGGAACCTAGCGGGGTAGCAGATACGCAGTATTTT. Its translation: CASREPSGVADTQYF.

The chain uses TRBV28 and TRBJ2-7; 9 bases agree with TRBD2. This CDR3 is built from 15 residues. The germline gives CDR1 MDHEN, CDR2 SYDVKM. V lost 6 bases, J lost 2 bases, and 8 bases stayed unmatched. The CDR3 DNA follows: TGTGCCAGCAGACCTCCAGCGGGAGGAACCTACGAGCAGTACTTC. Residues: CASRPPAGGTYEQYF.

The chain couples TRBV4-2 to TRBJ2-1; D is possibly TRBD2 (7 bases). This CDR3 has 19 residues. V gave up 0 bases and J gave up 8 bases, with 26 bases separating them. The germline CDR1 and CDR2 sequences are LGHNA and YNFKEQ. As DNA, the CDR3 is TGTGCCAGCAGCCAAGACAGGATGGCGGGGGCCGGCTCGGGCGATGAGCAGTTCTTC. Protein: CASSQDRMAGAGSGDEQFF.

This chain uses TRBV2 with TRBJ2-5; a possible D gene is TRBD2 (7 bases). Trimming took 8 bases from V and 4 from J, leaving 17 bases between them. This CDR3 has 14 residues. Germline lookup yields CDR1 SNHLY and CDR2 FYNNEI. The CDR3 DNA reads as TGTGCCAGCCAGGGTAGGGGGGGGGTAGAGACCCAGTACTTC. This gives the protein CASQGRGGVETQYF. Drawing the rest from reference TRBV2 and TRBJ2-5, the complete variable domain is EPEVTQTPSHQVTQMGQEVILRCVPISNHLYFYWYRQILGQKVEFLVSFYNNEISEKSEIFDDQFSVERPDGSNFTLKIRSTKLEDSAMYFCASQGRGGVETQYFGPGTRLLVL.

This chain uses TRBV6-5 with TRBJ2-1, with 12 bases matching TRBD2. Losses at the gene ends were 6 bases for V and 5 bases for J; bases not matched to a gene: 5. This CDR3 is 15 amino acids long. Germline V gives CDR1 MNHEY, CDR2 SVGAGI. In DNA form, the CDR3 reads TGTGCCAGCAGCAACGGACTAGCGGGACACAATGAGCAGTTCTTC. It specifies CASSNGLAGHNEQFF.

This chain connects TRBV18 to TRBJ1-1; 7 nucleotides line up with TRBD1. Germline V lookup: CDR1 KGHSH, CDR2 LQKENI. The CDR3 runs to 13 residues. V dropped 4 bases and J dropped 3; count of bases not matched to a gene: 2. CDR3 sequence reads: CASSQGQYTEAFF. For the CDR3, the DNA is TGTGCCAGCTCACAGGGACAGTACACTGAAGCTTTCTTT.

The chain recombines TRBV13 with TRBJ2-1, with 11 bases matching TRBD2. The CDR3 length is 16 residues. CDR1 is PRHDT, CDR2 FYEKMQ, per germline (reference sequence). The trim removed 2 bases at V and 3 bases at J, leaving 3 bases unmatched. CDR3 amino acids: CASSLPSGGHYNEQFF. In DNA form, the CDR3 reads TGTGCCAGCAGCTTACCTAGCGGGGGGCACTACAATGAGCAGTTCTTC.